A selection of T cell receptor beta chains follows, all from one sample in a study of blood T cells in healthy people across ages. TCRdb reanalysed the 5' RACE reads using MiXCR and keeps one entry per CDR3 protein. The sample holds around 1,000,000 distinct CDR3 sequences; about two fifths are singletons and the top ten take about an eighth. Sequencing input: blood. These receptors all come from a man aged 18 to 35 in good health. The CDR3 runs from the conserved cysteine through the conserved F or W.

V gene | CDR3 protein
TRBV7-6 | CASSGDRDADGYTF
TRBV5-1 | CASSERNRDRITSSSYNEQFF
TRBV9 | CASRSGGSGANVLTF
TRBV4-1 | CASSPGTRLEAFF
TRBV7-2 | CASSLEGADQPQHF
TRBV13 | CASSQQQGYYGYTF
TRBV14 | CASSSRDRSSYNSPLHF
TRBV29-1 | CSVLRGSDNEQYF
TRBV12-5 | CASGLPVSTDRFNTEAFF
TRBV21-1 | CASSNRDRDLSGNQPQHF